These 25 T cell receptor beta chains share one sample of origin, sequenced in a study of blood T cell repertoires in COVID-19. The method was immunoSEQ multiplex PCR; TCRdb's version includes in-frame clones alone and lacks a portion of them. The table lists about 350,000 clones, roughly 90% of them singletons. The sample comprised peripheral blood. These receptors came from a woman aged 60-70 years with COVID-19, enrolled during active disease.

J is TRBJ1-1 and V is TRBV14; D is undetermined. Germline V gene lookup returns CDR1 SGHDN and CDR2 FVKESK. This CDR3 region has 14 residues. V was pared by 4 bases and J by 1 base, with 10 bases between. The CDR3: CASSPGYQNTEAFF. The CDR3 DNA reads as TGTGCCAGCAGCCCCGGTTATCAGAACACTGAAGCTTTCTTT.

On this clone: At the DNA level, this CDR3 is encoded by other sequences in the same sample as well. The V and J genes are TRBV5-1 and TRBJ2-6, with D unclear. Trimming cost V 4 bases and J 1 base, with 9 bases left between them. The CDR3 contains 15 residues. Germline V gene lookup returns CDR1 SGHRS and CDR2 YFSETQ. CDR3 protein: CASSPPGSGANVLTF. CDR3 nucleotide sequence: TGCGCCAGCAGCCCGCCCGGGTCTGGGGCCAACGTCCTGACTTTC.

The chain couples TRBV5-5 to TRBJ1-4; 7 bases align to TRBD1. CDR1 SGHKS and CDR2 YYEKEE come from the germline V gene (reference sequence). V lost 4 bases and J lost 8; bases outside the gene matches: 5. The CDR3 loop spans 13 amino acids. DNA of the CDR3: TGTGCCAGCAGCAACCGACAGGGAGAAAAACTGTTTTTT. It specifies CASSNRQGEKLFF.

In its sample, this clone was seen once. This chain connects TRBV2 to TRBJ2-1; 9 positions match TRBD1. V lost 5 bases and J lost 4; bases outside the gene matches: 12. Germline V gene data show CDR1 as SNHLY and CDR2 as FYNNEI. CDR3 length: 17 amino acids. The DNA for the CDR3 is TGTGCCAGCAGTTTCCGACCAGGACAGGGGACTTACAATGAGCAGTTCTTC. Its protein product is CASSFRPGQGTYNEQFF.

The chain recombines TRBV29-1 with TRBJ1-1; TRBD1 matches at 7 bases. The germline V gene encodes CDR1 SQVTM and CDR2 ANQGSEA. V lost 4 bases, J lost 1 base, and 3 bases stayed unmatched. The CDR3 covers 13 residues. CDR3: CSVGRQGNTEAFF. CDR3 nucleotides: TGCAGCGTTGGGAGACAGGGGAACACTGAAGCTTTCTTT.

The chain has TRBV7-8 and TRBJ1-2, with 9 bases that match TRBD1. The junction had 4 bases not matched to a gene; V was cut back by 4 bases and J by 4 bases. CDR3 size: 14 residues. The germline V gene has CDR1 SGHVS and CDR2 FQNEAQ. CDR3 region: CASSSDRGAYGYTF. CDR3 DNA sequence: TGTGCCAGCAGCTCGGACAGGGGCGCCTATGGCTACACCTTC.

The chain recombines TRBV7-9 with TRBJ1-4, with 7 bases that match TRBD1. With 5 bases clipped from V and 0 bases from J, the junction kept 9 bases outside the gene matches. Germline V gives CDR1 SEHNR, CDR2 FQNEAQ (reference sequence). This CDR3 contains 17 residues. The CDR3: CASSPGTVVATNEKLFF. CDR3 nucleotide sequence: TGTGCCAGCAGCCCCGGGACAGTTGTTGCAACTAATGAAAAACTGTTTTTT.

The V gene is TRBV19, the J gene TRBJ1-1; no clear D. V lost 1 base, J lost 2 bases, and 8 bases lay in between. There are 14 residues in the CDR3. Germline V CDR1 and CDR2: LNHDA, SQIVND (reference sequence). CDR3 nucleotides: TGTGCCAGTAGTATAGCCAGGATTAACACTGAAGCTTTCTTT. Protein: CASSIARINTEAFF.

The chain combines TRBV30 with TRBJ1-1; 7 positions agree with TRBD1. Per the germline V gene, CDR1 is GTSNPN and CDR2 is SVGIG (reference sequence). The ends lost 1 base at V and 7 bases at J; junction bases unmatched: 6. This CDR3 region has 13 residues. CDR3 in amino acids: CAWSGTGPGEAFF. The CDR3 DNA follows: TGTGCCTGGAGTGGGACAGGTCCTGGTGAAGCTTTCTTT.

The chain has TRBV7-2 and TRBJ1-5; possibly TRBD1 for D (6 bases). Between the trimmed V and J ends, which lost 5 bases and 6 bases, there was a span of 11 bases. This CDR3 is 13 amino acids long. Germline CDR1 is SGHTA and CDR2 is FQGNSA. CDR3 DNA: TGTGCCAGCAGCCCACAGGGTTTTCAGCCCCAGCATTTT. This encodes CASSPQGFQPQHF. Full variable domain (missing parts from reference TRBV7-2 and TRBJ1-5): GAGVSQSPSNKVTEKGKDVELRCDPISGHTALYWYRQSLGQGLEFLIYFQGNSAPDKSGLPSDRFSAERTGGSVSTLTIQRTQQEDSAVYLCASSPQGFQPQHFGDGTRLSIL.

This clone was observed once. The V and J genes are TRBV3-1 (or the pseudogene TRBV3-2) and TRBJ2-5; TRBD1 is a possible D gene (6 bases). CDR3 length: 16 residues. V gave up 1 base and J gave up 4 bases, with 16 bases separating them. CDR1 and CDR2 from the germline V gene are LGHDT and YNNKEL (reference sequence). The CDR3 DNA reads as TGTGCCAGCAGCCAAGCCGGGACATTAGGTGGAGAGACCCAGTACTTC. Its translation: CASSQAGTLGGETQYF.

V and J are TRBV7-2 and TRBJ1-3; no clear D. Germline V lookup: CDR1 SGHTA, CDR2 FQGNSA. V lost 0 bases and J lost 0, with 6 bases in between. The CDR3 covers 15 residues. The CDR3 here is CASSLAWSSGNTIYF. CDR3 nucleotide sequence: TGTGCCAGCAGCTTAGCGTGGAGCTCTGGAAACACCATATATTTT.

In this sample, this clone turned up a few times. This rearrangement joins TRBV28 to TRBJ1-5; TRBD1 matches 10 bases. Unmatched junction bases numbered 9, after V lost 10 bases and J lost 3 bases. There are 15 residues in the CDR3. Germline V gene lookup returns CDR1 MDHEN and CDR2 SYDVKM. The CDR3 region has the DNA TGTGCCACCGTTCGCCGACAGGGGGCCAATCAGCCCCAGCATTTT. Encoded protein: CATVRRQGANQPQHF.

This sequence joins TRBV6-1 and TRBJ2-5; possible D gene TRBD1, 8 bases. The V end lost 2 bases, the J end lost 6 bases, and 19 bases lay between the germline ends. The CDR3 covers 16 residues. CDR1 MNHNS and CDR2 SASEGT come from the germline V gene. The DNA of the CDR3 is TGTGCCAGCAGTGAACCCTGGACAGGGAGGGGAAAGACCCAGTACTTC. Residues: CASSEPWTGRGKTQYF.

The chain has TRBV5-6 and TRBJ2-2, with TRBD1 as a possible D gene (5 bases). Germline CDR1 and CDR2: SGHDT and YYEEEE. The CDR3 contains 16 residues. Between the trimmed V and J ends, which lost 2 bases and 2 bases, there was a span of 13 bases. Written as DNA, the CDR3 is TGTGCCAGCAGCTTAGGACATCGCTTAAACACCGGGGAGCTGTTTTTT. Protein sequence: CASSLGHRLNTGELFF.

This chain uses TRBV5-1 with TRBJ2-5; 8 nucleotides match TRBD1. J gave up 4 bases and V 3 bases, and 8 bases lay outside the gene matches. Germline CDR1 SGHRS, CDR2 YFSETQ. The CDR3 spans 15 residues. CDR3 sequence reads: CASSSETGGGETQYF. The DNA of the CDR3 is TGCGCCAGCAGCTCGGAAACAGGGGGAGGAGAGACCCAGTACTTC. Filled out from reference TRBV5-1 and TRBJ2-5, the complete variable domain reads KAGVTQTPRYLIKTRGQQVTLSCSPISGHRSVSWYQQTPGQGLQFLFEYFSETQRNKGNFPGRFSGRQFSNSRSEMNVSTLELGDSALYLCASSSETGGGETQYFGPGTRLLVL.

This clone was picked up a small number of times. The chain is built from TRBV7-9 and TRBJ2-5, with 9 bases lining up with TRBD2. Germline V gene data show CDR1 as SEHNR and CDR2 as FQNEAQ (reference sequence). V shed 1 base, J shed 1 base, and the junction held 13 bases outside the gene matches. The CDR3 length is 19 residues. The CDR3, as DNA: TGTGCCAGCAGCTTAGGGGCCGGTATCCGCGGGGGGGCCCAAGAGACCCAGTACTTC. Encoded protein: CASSLGAGIRGGAQETQYF.

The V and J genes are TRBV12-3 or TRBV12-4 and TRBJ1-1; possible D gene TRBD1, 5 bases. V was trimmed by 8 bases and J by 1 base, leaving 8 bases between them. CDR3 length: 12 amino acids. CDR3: CASLGQNTEAFF. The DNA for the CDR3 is TGTGCCAGCCTCGGACAGAACACTGAAGCTTTCTTT.

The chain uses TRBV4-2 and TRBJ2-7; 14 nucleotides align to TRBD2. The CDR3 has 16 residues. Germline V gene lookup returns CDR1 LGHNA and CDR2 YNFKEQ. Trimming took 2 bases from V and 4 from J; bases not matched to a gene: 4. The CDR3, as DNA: TGTGCCAGCAGCCAACGGACTAGCGGGGGGATGTACGAGCAGTACTTC. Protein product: CASSQRTSGGMYEQYF.

CDR3 in DNA: TGTGCCAGCAGCCAAGCTAGCGGCCTTCTGGGCTACACCTTC. This sequence encodes CASSQASGLLGYTF. The V and J genes are TRBV14 and TRBJ1-2; no firm D call. The CDR3 is made up of 14 amino acids. Trimming stripped 1 base from V and 8 bases from J, with 14 bases between. Per the germline V gene, CDR1 is SGHDN and CDR2 is FVKESK.

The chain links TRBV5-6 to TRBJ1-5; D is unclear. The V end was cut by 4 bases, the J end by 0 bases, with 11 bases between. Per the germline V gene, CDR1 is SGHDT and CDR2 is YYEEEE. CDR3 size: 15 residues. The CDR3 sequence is CASSPPGSSNQPQHF. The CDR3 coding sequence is TGTGCCAGCAGCCCTCCGGGGAGTAGCAATCAGCCCCAGCATTTT.

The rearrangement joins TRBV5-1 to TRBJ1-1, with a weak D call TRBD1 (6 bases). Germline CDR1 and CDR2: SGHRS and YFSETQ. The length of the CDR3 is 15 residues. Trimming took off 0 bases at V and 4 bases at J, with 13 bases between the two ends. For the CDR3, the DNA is TGCGCCAGCAGCTTGGAAGAGGGGGTAAGCACTGAAGCTTTCTTT. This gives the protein CASSLEEGVSTEAFF.

Written as DNA, the CDR3 is TGTGCCAGCTCATCGGGACAGATACTCTACGAGCAGTACTTC. Its translation is CASSSGQILYEQYF. The chain is built from TRBV18 and TRBJ2-7; 7 bases agree with TRBD1. With 5 bases clipped from V and 3 bases from J, the junction kept 7 bases outside the gene matches. The CDR3 has 14 amino acids. From germline, CDR1 is KGHSH and CDR2 LQKENI. Together with reference TRBV18 and TRBJ2-7, the CDR3 gives the full variable domain: NAGVMQNPRHLVRRRGQEARLRCSPMKGHSHVYWYRQLPEEGLKFMVYLQKENIIDESGMPKERFSAEFPKEGPSILRIQQVVRGDSAAYFCASSSGQILYEQYFGPGTRLTVT.

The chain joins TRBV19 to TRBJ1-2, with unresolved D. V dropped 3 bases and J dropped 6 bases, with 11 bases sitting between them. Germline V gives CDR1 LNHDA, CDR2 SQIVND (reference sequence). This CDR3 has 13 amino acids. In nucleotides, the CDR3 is TGTGCCAGTAGTATTTTCACAGTGGATGGCTACACCTTC. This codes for CASSIFTVDGYTF.

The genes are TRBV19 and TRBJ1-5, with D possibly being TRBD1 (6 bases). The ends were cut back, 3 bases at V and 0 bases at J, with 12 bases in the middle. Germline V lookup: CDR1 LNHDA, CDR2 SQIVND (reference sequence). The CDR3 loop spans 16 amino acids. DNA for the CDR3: TGTGCCAGTAGTATTGTGAGGGGGTATAGCAATCAGCCCCAGCATTTT. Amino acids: CASSIVRGYSNQPQHF.